What follows is one T cell receptor (beta chain) and its context. The antigen remains undetermined. Repertoires were generated with immunoSEQ multiplex PCR, while TCRdb's copy carries only in-frame clones and drops some. The table includes 130,000 to 150,000 clones, about 87% detected once. The sample belongs to a study of cytomegalovirus exposure and HLA in healthy donors. Study at large: The approximately 130 validation repertoires and the roughly 670 first-cohort repertoires shared a platform, a later analysis reported.

V dropped 5 bases and J dropped 4; count of bases not matched to a gene: 4. The CDR3 spans 13 residues. Germline CDR1 SEHNR, CDR2 FQNEAQ (reference sequence). Study-level findings and limits: Many donors carried some public TCRs, although rarity characterized most TCR sequences. Specificity for CMV antigens was confirmed in vitro for a few of the CMV-associated chains. The classifier reportedly diagnosed cytomegalovirus status with high specificity and sensitivity.

The clonotype was recovered from a woman aged 25 to 39 in good health and CMV-seropositive. Sequenced material: PBMCs. The genes are TRBV7-9 and TRBJ2-7, with 8 nucleotides matching TRBD2. CDR3 nucleotide sequence: TGTGCCAGCAGCCCCGGGGGGGGGTACGAGCAGTACTTC. It yields the protein CASSPGGGYEQYF.